This T cell receptor (beta chain) is drawn from a study of graft-versus-host responses after intestinal transplantation. General study points: Ileal or blood samples showed some GvH clones first, and such clones were also found in recipient marrow. Allograft graft-versus-host to host-versus-graft clonal ratios ran high in patients with graft-donor T cell macrochimerism.

Clones were read by immunoSEQ multiplex PCR, and TCRdb kept only the in-frame ones, dropping some. Among approximately 89,000 clones listed, 90% to 95% were seen once. Concerning this clone: Its antigen is currently unknown.

This CDR3 is built from 12 residues. V lost 5 bases and J lost 7, with 12 bases in between. Germline V gene lookup returns CDR1 SEHNR and CDR2 FQNEAQ (reference sequence). The source of this sequence is a human donor who was the organ donor for an intestinal transplant. The material sequenced was unstimulated CD8+ T cells sorted from spleen or lymph node cells, taken before transplant. This chain uses TRBV7-9 with TRBJ2-7, with a possible D match to TRBD2 (6 bases). The CDR3 protein is CASSVGSGEQYF. The CDR3 coding sequence is TGTGCCAGCAGCGTGGGCAGCGGGGAGCAGTACTTC.